Presented here are 7 T cell receptor beta chains from one specimen sequenced in a study of cytomegalovirus exposure and HLA in healthy donors. The PCR made use of 60 Vbeta and 13 Jbeta primers. Profiling relied on immunoSEQ multiplex PCR, and the TCRdb table lists in-frame clones only, not all of them. The repertoire holds roughly 80,000 clones, with roughly 80% as singletons. The sequenced sample was PBMCs. Receptor source: a woman aged 25 to 39 in good health and CMV-seronegative.

J is TRBJ1-2 and V is TRBV7-8; the D is unclear. The CDR3 has 13 amino acids. With 5 bases removed from V and 4 bases from J, the gap between germline ends came to 11 bases. Germline V gene lookup returns CDR1 SGHVS and CDR2 FQNEAQ. CDR3 nucleotide sequence: TGTGCCAGCAGCCCTAGGGAGTTCTATGGCTACACCTTC. Translation: CASSPREFYGYTF.

The chain joins TRBV6-5 to TRBJ2-7, with 9 bases aligning to TRBD1. Unmatched junction bases numbered 4, after V lost 2 bases and J lost 5 bases. Germline V CDR1 and CDR2: MNHEY, SVGAGI. This CDR3 has 14 residues. CDR3 nucleotide sequence: TGTGCCAGCAGTTACAGGGACAGGGTAGACGAGCAGTACTTC. Protein sequence: CASSYRDRVDEQYF.

The chain has TRBV28 and TRBJ2-1, with TRBD1 matching over 8 bases. With 6 bases clipped from V and 12 bases from J, the junction kept 7 bases outside the gene matches. This CDR3 has 12 residues. The germline V gene has CDR1 MDHEN and CDR2 SYDVKM. Here the CDR3 DNA reads TGTGCCAGCAGCAGTGACAGGGGCCGGCAGTTCTTC. Its translation is CASSSDRGRQFF.

In its sample, this clone was seen once. The chain joins TRBV6-5 to TRBJ1-2; 10 nucleotides line up with TRBD1. Germline V gene sequence: CDR1 MNHEY, CDR2 SVGAGI. This CDR3 spans 14 amino acids. V dropped 7 bases and J dropped 4; count of bases not matched to a gene: 6. CDR3 DNA: TGTGCCAGCACCAAGACAGGGGGCGCCTATGGCTACACCTTC. Translation gives CASTKTGGAYGYTF.

The chain couples TRBV2 to TRBJ1-5; D possibly corresponds to TRBD1 (6 bases). The V gene's germline CDR1 is SNHLY and CDR2 FYNNEI. This CDR3 has 17 residues. V was pared by 5 bases and J by 11 bases, with 28 bases between. CDR3 sequence: CASSIHLAGTPSRAQHF. The CDR3 nucleotides read TGTGCCAGCAGTATTCATCTAGCCGGGACACCTTCCAGGGCCCAGCATTTT.

The chain combines TRBV25-1 with TRBJ2-7; no clear D. The CDR3 contains 13 residues. With 5 bases removed from V and 6 bases from J, the gap between germline ends came to 14 bases. Germline assignment: CDR1 MGHDK and CDR2 SYGVNS. CDR3 region: CASSPFWPIEQYF. The DNA for the CDR3 is TGTGCCAGCAGTCCGTTTTGGCCAATCGAGCAGTACTTC.

The chain couples TRBV5-8 to TRBJ2-3; 13 bases align to TRBD2. Germline CDR1 is SGHTS and CDR2 is YDEGEE. This CDR3 comprises 14 residues. The V segment lost 4 bases and the J segment 6 bases; nucleotides outside the gene matches: 2. The CDR3 reads CASSLLAGGDTQYF. The CDR3 coding sequence is TGTGCCAGCAGCCTACTAGCGGGAGGGGATACGCAGTATTTT.